This TCR beta chain is from a study of blood T cell repertoires in COVID-19. About the study: Samples of COVID-19 (acute and convalescent) were obtained from the United States, Italy and Spain.

Participant age was roughly 18 to 89 years, and participants resided in about 25 US areas. Membership in each cohort depended on participant-reported clinical history. Each exposed participant met a COVID-19 case in the 2 weeks preceding study entry. The CDR3 consists of 11 residues. Germline CDR1 is DFQATT and CDR2 is SNEGSKA (reference sequence). Using immunoSEQ multiplex PCR, the repertoire was profiled, and TCRdb retains in-frame clones only, with some absent. Here the sample spans about 260,000 clones, 80% to 95% being singletons. The chain employs TRBV20-1 and TRBJ2-5, with D possibly matching TRBD2 (6 bases). This receptor was obtained from a man aged 40-49 years who had been exposed to COVID-19. The sample taken for sequencing was PBMCs or T cells enriched from blood (not recorded which). CDR3 residues: CSRMGGETQYF. CDR3 coding DNA: TGCAGCAGAATGGGGGGAGAGACCCAGTACTTC.